A selection of T cell receptor beta chains follows, all from one sample in a study of T-cell reconstitution after alpha-beta-depleted transplantation in children. One entry per CDR3 protein, called by TCRdb with MiXCR from the PCR reads. In the table there are about 250,000 distinct CDR3 sequences, roughly a quarter of which are singletons. This specimen was PBMCs, mostly from graft donor cells, taken 360 days after TCRalphabeta/CD19-depleted stem cell transplant. Receptor source: a female patient under 10 years old who had a stem cell transplant for congenital amegakaryocytic thrombocytopenia, so the T cells may come from the graft donor. Each CDR3 is given with its conserved first and last residue. D genes are given only for firm matches. Only some rows state a clone size, as once, few, many or a class for expanded clones.

>TRBJ2-2|many|TRBV24-1|TRBD2
CATSREGISNTGELFF
TGTGCCACCAGTCGGGAGGGGATCTCTAACACCGGGGAGCTGTTTTTT
>TRBJ2-5|NA|TRBV2|NA
CASRTEETQYF
TGTGCCAGCAGAACCGAAGAGACCCAGTACTTC
>TRBJ2-1|NA|TRBV12-3/TRBV12-4|NA
CASSFSSSYNEQFF
TGTGCCAGCAGTTTCTCCTCCTCCTACAATGAGCAGTTCTTC
>TRBJ2-1|NA|TRBV7-9|TRBD2
CASSEAGVLGDEQFF
TGTGCCAGCAGCGAAGCGGGAGTATTAGGGGATGAGCAGTTCTTC
>TRBJ1-5|many|TRBV27|NA
CGGAPQHF
TGTGGGGGGGCGCCCCAGCATTTT
>TRBJ2-1|few|TRBV29-1|TRBD2
CSAADVAGGPGEQFF
TGCAGCGCCGCCGACGTAGCGGGGGGCCCGGGTGAGCAGTTCTTC
>TRBJ2-7|NA|TRBV4-3|NA
CASSQDTRGNYEQYF
TGCGCCAGCAGCCAAGATACCCGGGGGAATTACGAGCAGTACTTC
>TRBJ2-4|many|TRBV4-1|NA
CASSQEAVDRTLNIQYF
TGCGCCAGCAGCCAAGAGGCCGTGGACAGAACTCTAAACATTCAGTACTTC
>TRBJ1-6|NA|TRBV28|NA
CASSFSQGYNSPLHF
TGTGCCAGCAGTTTTAGCCAGGGCTATAATTCACCCCTCCACTTT
>TRBJ2-1|NA|TRBV5-1|NA
CASSLAPNYNEQFF
TGCGCCAGCAGCTTGGCCCCAAATTACAATGAGCAGTTCTTC
>TRBJ2-1|many|TRBV29-1|TRBD2
CSVASGKYNEQFF
TGCAGCGTTGCCAGCGGGAAATACAATGAGCAGTTCTTC
>TRBJ2-7|NA|TRBV3-1|NA
CASSPRDYEQYF
TGTGCCAGCAGCCCACGCGACTACGAGCAGTACTTC
>TRBJ2-7|NA|TRBV11-2|TRBD2
CASRSGLAGYEQYF
TGTGCCAGCAGGTCGGGACTAGCGGGGTACGAGCAGTACTTC
>TRBJ2-5|many|TRBV29-1|TRBD1
CSVDRTGPETQYF
TGCAGCGTTGACCGGACAGGGCCAGAGACCCAGTACTTC
>TRBJ1-5|NA|TRBV5-8|NA
CASTSGNQPQHF
TGTGCCAGCACGTCCGGCAATCAGCCCCAGCATTTT
>TRBJ2-7|few|TRBV18|NA
CASSLLALVHEQYF
TGTGCCAGCTCATTGCTAGCACTGGTCCACGAGCAGTACTTC
>TRBJ1-2|few|TRBV2|TRBD1
CASSGGTGFPGYTF
TGTGCCAGCAGTGGGGGGACAGGGTTCCCTGGCTACACCTTC
>TRBJ2-3|NA|TRBV12-3/TRBV12-4|NA
CASSFPASTDTQYF
TGTGCCAGCAGTTTCCCGGCTAGCACAGATACGCAGTATTTT
>TRBJ1-2|NA|TRBV3-1|NA
CASSQQAGYTF
TGTGCCAGCAGCCAGCAAGCGGGCTACACCTTC
>TRBJ2-3|few|TRBV28|TRBD1
CASSFSPTGGDTQYF
TGTGCCAGCAGTTTCTCGCCGACAGGGGGGGATACGCAGTATTTT
>TRBJ1-1|NA|TRBV7-9|NA
CASRPNGGPEAFF
TGTGCCAGCAGACCGAATGGAGGGCCCGAAGCTTTCTTT
>TRBJ2-3|NA|TRBV28|NA
CASSLLGRDKRADTQYF
TGTGCCAGCAGTCTCTTAGGACGCGACAAGCGTGCAGATACGCAGTATTTT